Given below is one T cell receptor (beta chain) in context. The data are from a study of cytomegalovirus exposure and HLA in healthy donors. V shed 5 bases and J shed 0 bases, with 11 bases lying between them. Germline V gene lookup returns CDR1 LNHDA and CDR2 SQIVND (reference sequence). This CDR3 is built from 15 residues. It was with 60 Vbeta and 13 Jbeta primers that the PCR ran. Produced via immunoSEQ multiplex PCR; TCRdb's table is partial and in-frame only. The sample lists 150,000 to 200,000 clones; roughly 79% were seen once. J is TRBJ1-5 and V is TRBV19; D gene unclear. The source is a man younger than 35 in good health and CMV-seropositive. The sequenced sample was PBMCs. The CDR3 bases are TGTGCCAGTAGTCGAGGGTCCAGTAGCAATCAGCCCCAGCATTTT. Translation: CASSRGSSSNQPQHF.